This TCR beta chain is from a study of blood T cell repertoires in COVID-19. V lost 6 bases and J lost 5; bases outside the gene matches: 5. Germline assignment: CDR1 SGHTA and CDR2 FQGTGA. The CDR3 totals 14 residues. Clones were sequenced by immunoSEQ multiplex PCR, and TCRdb holds only the in-frame ones, with some missing. This repertoire shows about 140,000 clones, about 86% found once; its top ten account for 1.5% to 1.7%. The specimen was peripheral blood. The sequence came from a woman aged 60 to 75 with acute or convalescent COVID-19. V usage is TRBV7-3 and J usage is TRBJ2-2; TRBD1 agrees at 8 bases. The CDR3 sequence: CASRLTGETGELFF. The CDR3 region has the DNA TGTGCCAGCAGATTGACAGGGGAAACCGGGGAGCTGTTTTTT.